Below, one T cell receptor (beta chain) is given with its context. The record originates from a study of shared clonotypes between healthy human individuals. Across the study: Per-donor plates numbered three CD4 naive, three CD4 memory, two CD8 naive and one CD8 memory.

For every subset, genomic DNA was evenly distributed across several immunoSEQ plates. Only in-frame clones appear in the TCRdb table, and some are missing; sequencing was by immunoSEQ multiplex PCR. The sample lists roughly 2,500,000 clones, 93% occurring once. Germline assignment: CDR1 MDHEN and CDR2 SYDVKM. The CDR3 runs 13 residues. The junction had 2 bases not matched to a gene; V was cut back by 5 bases and J by 2 bases. The chain combines TRBV28 with TRBJ2-7; 8 positions match TRBD1. Sequencing was carried out using naive CD4+ T cells from PBMCs. The subset is: CD45RA+ positively selected. This TCR derives from a man between 18 and 29 years old in good health. Some clones in this sample may be carry-over from other donors' samples. CDR3 sequence (DNA): TGTGCCAGCAGTCTGGACAGGGCCTACGAGCAGTACTTC. It translates to CASSLDRAYEQYF.